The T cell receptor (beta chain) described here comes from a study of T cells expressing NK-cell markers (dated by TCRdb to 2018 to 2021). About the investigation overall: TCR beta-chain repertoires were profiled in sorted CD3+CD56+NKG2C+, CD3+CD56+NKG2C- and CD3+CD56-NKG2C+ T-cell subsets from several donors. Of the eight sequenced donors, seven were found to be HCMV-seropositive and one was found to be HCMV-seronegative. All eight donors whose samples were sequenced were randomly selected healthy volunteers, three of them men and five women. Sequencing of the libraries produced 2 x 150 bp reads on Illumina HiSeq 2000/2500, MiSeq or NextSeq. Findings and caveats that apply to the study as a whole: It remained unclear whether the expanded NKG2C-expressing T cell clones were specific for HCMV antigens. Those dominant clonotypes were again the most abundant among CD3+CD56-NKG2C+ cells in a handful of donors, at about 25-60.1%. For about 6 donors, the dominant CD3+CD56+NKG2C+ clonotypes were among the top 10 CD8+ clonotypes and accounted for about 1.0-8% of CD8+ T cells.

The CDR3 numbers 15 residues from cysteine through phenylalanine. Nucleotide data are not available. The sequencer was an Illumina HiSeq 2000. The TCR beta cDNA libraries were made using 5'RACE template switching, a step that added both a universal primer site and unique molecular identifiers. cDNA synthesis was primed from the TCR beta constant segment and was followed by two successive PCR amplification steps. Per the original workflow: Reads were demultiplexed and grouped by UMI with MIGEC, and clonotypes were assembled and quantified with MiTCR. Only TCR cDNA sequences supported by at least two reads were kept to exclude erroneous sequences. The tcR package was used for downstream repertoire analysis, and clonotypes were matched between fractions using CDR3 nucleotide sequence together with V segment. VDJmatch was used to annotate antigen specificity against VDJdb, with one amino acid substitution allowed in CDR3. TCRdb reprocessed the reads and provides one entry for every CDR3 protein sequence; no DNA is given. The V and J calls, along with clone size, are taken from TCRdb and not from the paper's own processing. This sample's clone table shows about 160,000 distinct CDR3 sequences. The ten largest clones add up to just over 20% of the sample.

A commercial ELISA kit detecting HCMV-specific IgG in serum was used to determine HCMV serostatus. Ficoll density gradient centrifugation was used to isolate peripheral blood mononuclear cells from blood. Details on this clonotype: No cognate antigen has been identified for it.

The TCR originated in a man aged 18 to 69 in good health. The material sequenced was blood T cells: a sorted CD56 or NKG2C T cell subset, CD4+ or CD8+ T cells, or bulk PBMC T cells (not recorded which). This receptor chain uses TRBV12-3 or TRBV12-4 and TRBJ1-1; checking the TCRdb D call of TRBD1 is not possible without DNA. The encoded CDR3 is CASSPPGGAPTEAFF.